Shown below are 26 T cell receptor beta chains from a single sample sequenced in a study of blood T cells in healthy people across ages. The use of a sample-barcoded 5' primer and a J-beta primer mix characterized a second PCR of roughly 7 to 11 cycles. TCRdb re-derived calls from the 5' RACE reads in MiXCR, one entry per CDR3 protein. Of about 570,000 distinct CDR3 sequences listed, 27% are singletons. Sequencing was done on a sample of blood. The receptor source for this set is a woman aged 70-85 years in good health.

The genes are TRBV11-2 and TRBJ2-5; D remains ambiguous. The ends were cut back, 5 bases at V and 1 base at J, with 11 bases in the middle. CDR3 size: 14 residues. Germline V lookup: CDR1 SGHAT, CDR2 FQNNGV. In nucleotides, the CDR3 is TGTGCCAGCAGCATAGGGCCTACCCAAGAGACCCAGTACTTC. This codes for CASSIGPTQETQYF.

V and J are TRBV6-6 and TRBJ2-7; weak D call: TRBD2 (6 bases). This CDR3 is 14 amino acids long. CDR1 MNHNY and CDR2 SVGAGI come from the germline V gene (reference sequence). The V end was cut by 3 bases, the J end by 5 bases, with 14 bases between. The chain's CDR3 is CASSYGGGQDEQYF. The CDR3 bases are TGTGCCAGCAGTTATGGGGGAGGCCAGGACGAGCAGTACTTC.

The V and J genes are TRBV5-1 and TRBJ1-4; 9 nucleotides match TRBD1. This CDR3 spans 16 amino acids. From germline, CDR1 is SGHRS and CDR2 YFSETQ. V lost 4 bases to trimming and J lost 5 bases; unmatched junction nucleotides: 9. Here the CDR3 DNA reads TGCGCCAGCAGCACCCCTACAGGGGGCGAGAATGAAAAACTGTTTTTT. As protein: CASSTPTGGENEKLFF.

The genes are TRBV20-1 and TRBJ1-1; D perhaps matches TRBD1 (6 bases). There are 12 residues in the CDR3. Germline V CDR1 and CDR2: DFQATT, SNEGSKA (reference sequence). Trimming took 3 bases from V and 6 from J, leaving 11 bases between them. For the CDR3, the DNA is TGCAGTGCTAGGAGGGGGGCTCCTGAAGCTTTCTTT. Its translation: CSARRGAPEAFF.

This clonotype was seen ten or more times. V usage is TRBV3-1 and J usage is TRBJ2-2; D is undetermined. The CDR3 is made up of 10 amino acids. CDR1 and CDR2 from the germline V gene are LGHDT and YNNKEL (reference sequence). Trimming took 4 bases from V and 8 from J, leaving 2 bases between them. CDR3 in amino acids: CASSRGELFF. Written as DNA, the CDR3 is TGTGCCAGCAGCCGGGGGGAGCTGTTTTTT. The whole variable domain, filled in from reference TRBV3-1 and TRBJ2-2, reads DTAVSQTPKYLVTQMGNDKSIKCEQNLGHDTMYWYKQDSKKFLKIMFSYNNKELIINETVPNRFSPKSPDKAHLNLHINSLELGDSAVYFCASSRGELFFGEGSRLTVL.

The rearrangement uses TRBV20-1 and TRBJ2-7; D is ambiguous. The germline V gene has CDR1 DFQATT and CDR2 SNEGSKA (reference sequence). V was clipped by 1 base and J by 4 bases, with 8 bases between them. The CDR3 runs 12 residues. The CDR3 spells CSARAVGYEQYF. The CDR3 nucleotides are TGCAGTGCTAGAGCAGTCGGGTACGAGCAGTACTTC.

A few counts support this clonotype. This chain connects TRBV5-1 to TRBJ1-2; 10 positions match TRBD1. This CDR3 comprises 13 residues. V lost 5 bases to trimming and J lost 13 bases; unmatched junction nucleotides: 11. Germline V gene data show CDR1 as SGHRS and CDR2 as YFSETQ. In nucleotides, the CDR3 is TGCGCCAGCAGAGAACAGAGACAGGGGGCGTTCACCTTC. This sequence encodes CASREQRQGAFTF.

In its sample, this clonotype was seen a few times. J is TRBJ2-3 and V is TRBV20-1; tentatively, D is TRBD2 (5 bases). Germline V gene lookup returns CDR1 DFQATT and CDR2 SNEGSKA (reference sequence). The CDR3 extends over 15 amino acids. Trimming took 0 bases from V and 1 from J, leaving 11 bases between them. This CDR3 reads CSAREGGSGTDTQYF. CDR3 DNA sequence: TGCAGTGCTAGAGAAGGCGGGTCGGGCACAGATACGCAGTATTTT.

This clonotype was observed many times. The V call is TRBV7-2, the J call TRBJ1-5; tentative D call: TRBD1 (6 bases). Germline loops: CDR1 SGHTA, CDR2 FQGNSA. Trimming left V 4 bases short and J 7 bases short, with 23 bases between. The CDR3 sequence is 17 residues long. The CDR3 loop reads CASSSLVHRAQGQPQHF. For the CDR3, the DNA is TGTGCCAGCAGCTCATTGGTCCACAGGGCACAGGGACAGCCCCAGCATTTT.

The chain is built from TRBV18 and TRBJ1-1; D uncertain. Trimming removed 0 bases at V and 1 base at J, with 12 bases between. Germline lookup yields CDR1 KGHSH and CDR2 LQKENI. CDR3 length: 16 residues. The CDR3 DNA is TGTGCCAGCTCACCACCGGCGCTCCTATCGAACACTGAAGCTTTCTTT. Protein product: CASSPPALLSNTEAFF.

The sample holds one count of this clonotype. The chain is built from TRBV6-5 and TRBJ2-1; no definite D call. The end of the DNA fits TRBJ2-7 better, so the J call may be wrong. In germline, CDR1 is MNHEY, CDR2 SVGAGI. The CDR3 consists of 12 residues. The CDR3 sequence: CASQDAGLEQYF. The CDR3 coding sequence is TGTGCCAGCCAGGACGCCGGGCTAGAGCAGTACTTC.

The chain is built from TRBV5-1 and TRBJ1-4; tentative D call: TRBD1 (5 bases). V was shortened by 1 base and J by 3 bases, with 10 bases between the two germline ends. Germline CDR1 SGHRS, CDR2 YFSETQ. The CDR3 runs to 15 residues. The CDR3 loop reads CASSLFSGPNEKLFF. In nucleotides, the CDR3 is TGCGCCAGCAGCTTGTTTTCGGGGCCTAATGAAAAACTGTTTTTT.

This sequence joins TRBV7-2 and TRBJ2-7; 7 nucleotides agree with TRBD1. CDR3 length: 15 amino acids. J was trimmed by 0 bases and V by 5 bases; bases with no gene match: 7. CDR1 is SGHTA and CDR2 is FQGNSA in the germline V gene. The CDR3 DNA sequence: TGTGCCAGCAGCCGAGACAGGGTCAGCTCCTACGAGCAGTACTTC. It is translated as CASSRDRVSSYEQYF. Looking up the rest from reference TRBV7-2 and TRBJ2-7 gives the full variable domain: GAGVSQSPSNKVTEKGKDVELRCDPISGHTALYWYRQSLGQGLEFLIYFQGNSAPDKSGLPSDRFSAERTGGSVSTLTIQRTQQEDSAVYLCASSRDRVSSYEQYFGPGTRLTVT.

This chain links TRBV20-1 with TRBJ1-5, with a possible D match to TRBD1 (6 bases). The CDR3 spans 16 residues. CDR1 and CDR2 (germline): DFQATT, SNEGSKA (reference sequence). V lost 5 bases, J lost 9 bases, and 26 bases lay in between. DNA of the CDR3: TGCAGTGCTCTAAAAGAAACAGGGACCGTGGATCGGCCCCAGCATTTT. The encoded protein is CSALKETGTVDRPQHF.

This clonotype has a handful of counts. The genes are TRBV7-9 and TRBJ1-1; D perhaps matches TRBD1 (5 bases). The V end lost 5 bases, the J end lost 0 bases, and 13 bases lay between the germline ends. Germline V gives CDR1 SEHNR, CDR2 FQNEAQ (reference sequence). The CDR3 runs to 15 residues. CDR3 loop: CASSPQGAMNTEAFF. Written as DNA, the CDR3 is TGTGCCAGCAGCCCGCAGGGCGCTATGAACACTGAAGCTTTCTTT.

A single count supports this clonotype. The gene calls are TRBV10-3 and TRBJ1-1; D remains unclear. The ends were cut back, 5 bases at V and 4 bases at J, with 5 bases in the middle. The CDR3 has 11 residues. Germline CDR1 reads ENHRY; CDR2 reads SYGVKD. CDR3 sequence: CAISLGTEAFF. CDR3 nucleotides: TGTGCCATCAGTCTAGGCACTGAAGCTTTCTTT.

This clonotype was seen only a few times. V is TRBV7-2 and J is TRBJ2-4; the D gene is possibly TRBD2 (7 bases). The V gene's germline CDR1 is SGHTA and CDR2 FQGNSA. V was clipped by 0 bases and J by 5 bases, with 14 bases between them. The CDR3 length is 16 residues. The CDR3 nucleotides read TGTGCCAGCAGCTTAGCGGGCGGGGGCACCCAAAACATTCAGTACTTC. This gives the protein CASSLAGGGTQNIQYF.

The chain carries TRBV5-1 and TRBJ2-5; TRBD1 matches 8 bases. V lost 6 bases to trimming and J lost 3 bases; unmatched junction nucleotides: 10. Germline values: CDR1 SGHRS, CDR2 YFSETQ. The CDR3 extends over 15 amino acids. For the CDR3, the DNA is TGCGCCAGCATCCGGACAGGGACGAGGGAAGAGACCCAGTACTTC. Its protein product is CASIRTGTREETQYF.

The chain combines TRBV7-9 with TRBJ1-4, with 7 positions matching TRBD1. The CDR3 sequence is 15 residues long. The germline V gene encodes CDR1 SEHNR and CDR2 FQNEAQ (reference sequence). V was clipped by 5 bases and J by 0 bases; unmatched bases: 3. The CDR3 here is CASSVGQPTNEKLFF. The CDR3, as DNA: TGTGCCAGCAGCGTGGGACAGCCAACTAATGAAAAACTGTTTTTT. Combining the CDR3 with reference TRBV7-9 and TRBJ1-4 gives the whole variable domain DTGVSQNPRHKITKRGQNVTFRCDPISEHNRLYWYRQTLGQGPEFLTYFQNEAQLEKSRLLSDRFSAERPKGSFSTLEIQRTEQGDSAMYLCASSVGQPTNEKLFFGSGTQLSVL.

This clonotype was seen only a few times. J is TRBJ2-5 and V is TRBV7-2; 12 bases fit TRBD2. Germline V gene data show CDR1 as SGHTA and CDR2 as FQGNSA. Unmatched junction bases numbered 3, after V lost 5 bases and J lost 5 bases. The CDR3 runs to 14 residues. This CDR3 reads CASSDGTSGETQYF. For the CDR3, the DNA is TGTGCCAGCAGCGACGGGACTAGCGGGGAGACCCAGTACTTC.

The V call is TRBV29-1, the J call TRBJ2-2, with 8 bases lining up with TRBD1. The V segment lost 7 bases and the J segment 3 bases; nucleotides outside the gene matches: 4. Germline CDR1 reads SQVTM; CDR2 reads ANQGSEA. CDR3 length: 13 residues. CDR3 loop: CSGQGWYTGELFF. The CDR3 nucleotides are TGCAGCGGACAGGGGTGGTACACCGGGGAGCTGTTTTTT.

There are a few counts of this clonotype. V and J are TRBV12-3 or TRBV12-4 and TRBJ2-4, with 7 bases that match TRBD1. This CDR3 region has 17 residues. Germline trimming cut 3 bases from V and 3 bases from J; bases unmatched to any gene: 11. The chain's CDR3 is CASSLLPRDRIKNIQYF. In nucleotides, the CDR3 is TGTGCCAGCAGTTTGCTCCCCCGGGACAGAATCAAAAACATTCAGTACTTC.

The CDR3 protein is CASSLSGGLTGELFF. Here the CDR3 DNA reads TGTGCCAGCAGCTTAAGCGGGGGGCTCACCGGGGAGCTGTTTTTT. The chain employs TRBV7-2 and TRBJ2-2, with 9 nucleotides matching TRBD2. Germline-derived CDR1 and CDR2 are SGHTA and FQGNSA. J was trimmed by 4 bases and V by 2 bases; bases with no gene match: 2. This CDR3 contains 15 residues.

This clonotype was found a few times. The V call is TRBV20-1, the J call TRBJ2-3; D not certain. This CDR3 has 12 residues. CDR1 is DFQATT, CDR2 SNEGSKA, per germline (reference sequence). V shed 3 bases and J shed 6 bases, with 10 bases lying between them. CDR3 sequence reads: CSARAVTDTQYF. CDR3 bases: TGCAGTGCTAGGGCAGTAACCGATACGCAGTATTTT.

The chain employs TRBV4-3 and TRBJ2-3; 11 bases are a match to TRBD2. This CDR3 comprises 18 residues. The germline gives CDR1 LGHNA, CDR2 YSLEER. The junction had 6 bases not matched to a gene; V was cut back by 1 base and J by 0 bases. In DNA form, the CDR3 reads TGCGCCAGCAGCCAAGTTCTGACTAGCGGGGAAAGCACAGATACGCAGTATTTT. Translation: CASSQVLTSGESTDTQYF.

This clonotype turned up a few times. The junction differs from germline at one of its ends, possibly a read error. The chain couples TRBV7-2 to TRBJ2-5; unclear D gene. Per the germline V gene, CDR1 is SGHTA and CDR2 is FQGNSA. This CDR3 comprises 13 residues. The CDR3 here is CASGLFNEETQYF. Here the CDR3 DNA reads TGTGCCAGCGGCTTGTTTAATGAAGAGACCCAGTACTTC.